The clone carrying this T cell receptor (beta chain) was detected once. Measured with immunoSEQ multiplex PCR; TCRdb has only the in-frame clones, and not every one. The sample has 140,000 or so clones, about four fifths seen once; the top ten hold around 2.7%. The source of the sample is a study of blood T cell repertoires in COVID-19. Germline assignment: CDR1 MNHEY and CDR2 SVGAGI. V lost 5 bases, J lost 3 bases, and 10 bases lay in between. The CDR3 length is 13 residues. The sequence was collected from a woman of 80 years or more with acute or convalescent COVID-19. The rearrangement links TRBV6-5 to TRBJ1-2, with D possibly matching TRBD1 (5 bases). Sequencing was carried out using peripheral blood. Here the CDR3 reads CASSRGSDYGYTF. The CDR3 DNA is TGTGCCAGCAGTCGGGGGTCGGACTATGGCTACACCTTC.